The 13 T cell receptor beta chains below come from one sample, sequenced in a study of blood T cell repertoires in COVID-19. TCRdb's copy holds only in-frame clones and misses some; the assay was immunoSEQ multiplex PCR. This sample carries approximately 190,000 clones, more than 70% of them seen once, and the ten largest clones take 6.2%. Sample: peripheral blood. These receptors all stem from a woman in her thirties or forties who had recovered from COVID-19.

The J gene is TRBJ1-2, the V gene TRBV7-2; 7 positions match TRBD1. The CDR3 length is 15 residues. Germline V gene data show CDR1 as SGHTA and CDR2 as FQGNSA. With 1 base clipped from V and 4 bases from J, the junction kept 6 bases outside the gene matches. CDR3 coding DNA: TGTGCCAGCAGCTTAGACGGGACAGCCTTCTATGGCTACACCTTC. Amino acid sequence: CASSLDGTAFYGYTF.

V and J are TRBV7-9 and TRBJ1-6; D unclear. Germline CDR1 is SEHNR and CDR2 is FQNEAQ (reference sequence). This CDR3 has 13 amino acids. The V end lost 1 base, the J end lost 8 bases, and 6 bases lay between the germline ends. In nucleotides, the CDR3 is TGTGCCAGCAGCTTAGAGAGGTATTCACCCCTCCACTTT. It specifies CASSLERYSPLHF.

This CDR3 reads CASIGDTDTQYF. CDR3 bases: TGTGCCAGCATCGGAGACACAGATACGCAGTATTTT. The genes are TRBV6-5 and TRBJ2-3; D not resolved. V was pared by 7 bases and J by 2 bases, with 7 bases between. The CDR3 runs 12 residues. Looked up from germline, CDR1 is MNHEY and CDR2 is SVGAGI.

The chain joins TRBV6-5 to TRBJ2-3, with a possible D match to TRBD1 (6 bases). Germline V CDR1 and CDR2: MNHEY, SVGAGI. There are 15 residues in the CDR3. Trimming shortened V by 1 base and J by 1 base, and 9 bases separated the two germline ends. CDR3 in amino acids: CASSYWGLGTDTQYF. The DNA of the CDR3 is TGTGCCAGCAGTTACTGGGGGCTCGGCACAGATACGCAGTATTTT.

CDR3 amino acids: CASSSSQGRGETQYF. CDR3 coding DNA: TGTGCCAGCAGTTCGTCGCAGGGGAGGGGTGAGACCCAGTACTTC. The chain combines TRBV28 with TRBJ2-5; D is possibly TRBD2 (7 bases). The CDR3 is 15 residues long. Per germline, CDR1 MDHEN and CDR2 SYDVKM. Trimming shortened V by 4 bases and J by 5 bases, and 17 bases separated the two germline ends.

This clone was found once. This chain uses TRBV29-1 with TRBJ2-1; TRBD1 agrees at 7 bases. The CDR3 covers 12 residues. Germline trimming cut 0 bases from V and 12 bases from J; bases unmatched to any gene: 5. The V gene's germline CDR1 is SQVTM and CDR2 ANQGSEA. The CDR3 sequence is CSVEESGGRQFF. The DNA of the CDR3 is TGCAGCGTTGAAGAATCAGGGGGAAGGCAGTTCTTC.

This chain joins TRBV30 and TRBJ1-1, with 10 bases matching TRBD1. The germline CDR1 and CDR2 sequences are GTSNPN and SVGIG (reference sequence). This CDR3 is built from 13 residues. The J segment lost 6 bases and the V segment lost 6 bases, leaving 7 bases of the junction unmatched. CDR3 bases: TGTGCCTGTCATGGACAGGGGGGATCTGAAGCTTTCTTT. Its protein is CACHGQGGSEAFF.

The chain combines TRBV7-8 with TRBJ2-2; 9 positions match TRBD1. This CDR3 region has 16 residues. Trimming removed 0 bases from V and 2 bases from J; junction bases left unmatched: 1. Germline assignment: CDR1 SGHVS and CDR2 FQNEAQ. This CDR3 is CASSLAGQGNTGELFF. CDR3 nucleotides: TGTGCCAGCAGCTTAGCGGGACAGGGTAACACCGGGGAGCTGTTTTTT.

The chain combines TRBV7-6 with TRBJ1-1, with 8 bases matching TRBD1. Trimming removed 5 bases from V and 5 bases from J; junction bases left unmatched: 10. Germline assignment: CDR1 SGHVS and CDR2 FNYEAQ. The CDR3 is made up of 15 amino acids. This chain's CDR3 is CASSQYPDRVTEAFF. CDR3 sequence (DNA): TGTGCCAGCAGCCAGTACCCGGACAGGGTAACTGAAGCTTTCTTT.

The chain employs TRBV29-1 and TRBJ2-1; a weak D match, TRBD1 (5 bases). The V gene lost 3 bases and the J gene lost 7 bases, with 13 bases spanning the gap. Germline V CDR1 and CDR2: SQVTM, ANQGSEA. CDR3 length equals 13 residues. The CDR3: CSVEGLYRNEQFF. The CDR3 coding sequence is TGCAGCGTTGAGGGGCTATACAGGAATGAGCAGTTCTTC.

In its sample, this clone was seen once. One junction end disagrees with the germline gene, perhaps due to a read error. This chain joins TRBV6-4 and TRBJ2-1; 9 bases fit TRBD1. The CDR3 length is 15 residues. Germline values: CDR1 MRHNA, CDR2 SNTAGT. CDR3 bases: TGTGCCAGCTCGGTCCATGAGGACAGGGGCAATCAGCAGTTCTTC. This translates into CASSVHEDRGNQQFF.

CDR3 nucleotides: TGTGCCAGCAGCGACAAGGGGACTAGCGGGAGGGCCTGGTTCTTC. It encodes CASSDKGTSGRAWFF. This rearrangement joins TRBV7-9 to TRBJ2-1; 16 bases align to TRBD2. The V and J ends lost 5 bases and 15 bases, in that order; junction bases with no gene match: 10. The CDR3 consists of 15 residues. CDR1 and CDR2 (germline): SEHNR, FQNEAQ (reference sequence).

The V call is TRBV19, the J call TRBJ1-5, with 8 bases lining up with TRBD1. Trimming at V came to 1 base and at J to 6 bases, leaving 8 bases not matched to a gene. This CDR3 has 16 residues. Germline-derived CDR1 and CDR2 are LNHDA and SQIVND (reference sequence). CDR3: CASSIGPGQGGQPQHF. The CDR3 DNA is TGTGCCAGTAGTATAGGACCCGGACAGGGTGGTCAGCCCCAGCATTTT.